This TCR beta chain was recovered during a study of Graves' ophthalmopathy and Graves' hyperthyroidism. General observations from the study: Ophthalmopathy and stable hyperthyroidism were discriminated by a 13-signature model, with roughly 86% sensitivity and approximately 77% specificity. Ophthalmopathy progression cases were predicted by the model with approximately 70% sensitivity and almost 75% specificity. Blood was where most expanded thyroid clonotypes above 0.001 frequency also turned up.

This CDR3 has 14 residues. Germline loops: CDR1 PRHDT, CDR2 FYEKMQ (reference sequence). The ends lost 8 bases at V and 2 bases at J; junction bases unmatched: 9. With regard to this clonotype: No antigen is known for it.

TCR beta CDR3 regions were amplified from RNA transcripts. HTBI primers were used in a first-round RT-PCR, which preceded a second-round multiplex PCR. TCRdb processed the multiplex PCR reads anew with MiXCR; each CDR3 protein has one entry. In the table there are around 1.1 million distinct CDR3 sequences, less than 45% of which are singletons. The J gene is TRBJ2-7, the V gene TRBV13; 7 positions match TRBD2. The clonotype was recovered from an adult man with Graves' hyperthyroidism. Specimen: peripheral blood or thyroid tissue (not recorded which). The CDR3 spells CASFRGGGAYEQYF. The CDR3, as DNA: TGTGCCAGCTTCCGAGGCGGGGGAGCCTACGAGCAGTACTTC.